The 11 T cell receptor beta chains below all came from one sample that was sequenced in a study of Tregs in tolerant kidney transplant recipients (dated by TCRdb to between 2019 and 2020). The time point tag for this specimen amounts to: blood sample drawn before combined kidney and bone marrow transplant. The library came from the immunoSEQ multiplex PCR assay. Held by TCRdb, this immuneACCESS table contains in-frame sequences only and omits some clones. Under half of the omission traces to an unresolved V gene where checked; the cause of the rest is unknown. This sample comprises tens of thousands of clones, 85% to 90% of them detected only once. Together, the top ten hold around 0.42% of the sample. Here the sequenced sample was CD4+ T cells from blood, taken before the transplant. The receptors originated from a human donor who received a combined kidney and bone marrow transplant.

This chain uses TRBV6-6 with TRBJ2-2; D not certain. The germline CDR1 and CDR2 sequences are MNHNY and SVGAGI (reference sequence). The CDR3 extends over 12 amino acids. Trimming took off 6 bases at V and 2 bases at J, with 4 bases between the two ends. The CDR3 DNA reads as TGTGCCAGCAGCCCTAACACCGGGGAGCTGTTTTTT. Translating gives CASSPNTGELFF.

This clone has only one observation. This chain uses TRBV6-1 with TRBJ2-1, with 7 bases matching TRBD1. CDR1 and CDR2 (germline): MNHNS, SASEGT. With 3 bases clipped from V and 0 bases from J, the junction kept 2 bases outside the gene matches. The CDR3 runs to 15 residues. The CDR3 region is CASSEGQSSYNEQFF. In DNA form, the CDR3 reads TGTGCCAGCAGTGAGGGACAGAGCTCCTACAATGAGCAGTTCTTC.

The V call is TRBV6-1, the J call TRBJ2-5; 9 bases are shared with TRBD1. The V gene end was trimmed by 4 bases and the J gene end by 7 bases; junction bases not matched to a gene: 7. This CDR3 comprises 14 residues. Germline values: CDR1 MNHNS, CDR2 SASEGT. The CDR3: CASSADRGGRTQYF. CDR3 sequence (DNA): TGTGCCAGCAGTGCTGACAGGGGGGGAAGGACCCAGTACTTC.

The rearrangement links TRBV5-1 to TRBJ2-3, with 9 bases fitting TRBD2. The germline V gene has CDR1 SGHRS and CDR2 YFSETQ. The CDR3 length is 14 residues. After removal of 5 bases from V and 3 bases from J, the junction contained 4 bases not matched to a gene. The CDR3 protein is CASRLTSGTDTQYF. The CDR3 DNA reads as TGCGCCAGCAGGCTTACTAGCGGGACAGATACGCAGTATTTT.

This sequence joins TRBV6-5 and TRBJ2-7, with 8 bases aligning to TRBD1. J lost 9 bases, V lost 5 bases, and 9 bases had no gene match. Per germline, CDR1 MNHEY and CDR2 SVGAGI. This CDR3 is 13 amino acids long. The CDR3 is CASSHQDREMQYF. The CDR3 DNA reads TGTGCCAGCAGTCACCAGGACAGGGAAATGCAGTACTTC.

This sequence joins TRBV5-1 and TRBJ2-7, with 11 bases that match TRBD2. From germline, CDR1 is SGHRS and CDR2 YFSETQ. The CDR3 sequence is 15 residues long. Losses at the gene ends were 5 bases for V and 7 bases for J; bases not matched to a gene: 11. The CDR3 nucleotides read TGCGCCAGCAGAAGTTCGACTAGCGGGATACATGAGCAGTACTTC. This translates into CASRSSTSGIHEQYF.

This CDR3 reads CASTRDPISGNTIYF. In DNA form, the CDR3 reads TGTGCCAGCACCCGCGACCCGATTAGCGGAAACACCATATATTTT. The chain is built from TRBV28 and TRBJ1-3; D remains unclear. Trimming cost V 7 bases and J 4 bases, with 17 bases left between them. This CDR3 comprises 15 residues. Germline V gene data show CDR1 as MDHEN and CDR2 as SYDVKM.

CDR3 bases: TGTGCCATCAGTTCCGACAGACCGTCGAACTCCTACGAGCAGTACTTC. This gives the protein CAISSDRPSNSYEQYF. The chain uses TRBV10-3 and TRBJ2-7; TRBD1 is a possible D gene (5 bases). Trimming took off 5 bases at V and 0 bases at J, with 17 bases between the two ends. CDR1 is ENHRY and CDR2 is SYGVKD in the germline V gene. The CDR3 has 16 amino acids.

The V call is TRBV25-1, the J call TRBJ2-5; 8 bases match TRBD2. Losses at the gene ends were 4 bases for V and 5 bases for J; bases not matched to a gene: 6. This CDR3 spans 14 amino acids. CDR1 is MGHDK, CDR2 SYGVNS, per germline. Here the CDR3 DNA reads TGTGCCAGCAGTGCAGCTAGCGGGCGGGAGACCCAGTACTTC. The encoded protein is CASSAASGRETQYF.

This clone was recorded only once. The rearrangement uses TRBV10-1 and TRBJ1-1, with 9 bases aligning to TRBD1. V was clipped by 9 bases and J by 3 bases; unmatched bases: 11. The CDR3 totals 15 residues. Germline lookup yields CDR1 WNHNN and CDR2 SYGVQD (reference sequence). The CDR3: CASTQQGAQDTEAFF. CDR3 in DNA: TGCGCCAGTACACAACAGGGGGCGCAGGACACTGAAGCTTTCTTT.

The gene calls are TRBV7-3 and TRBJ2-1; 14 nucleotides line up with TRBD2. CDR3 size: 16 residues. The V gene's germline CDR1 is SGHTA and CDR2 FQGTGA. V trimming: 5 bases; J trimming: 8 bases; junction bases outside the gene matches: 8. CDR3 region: CASSPAGTSGSHEQFF. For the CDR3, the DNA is TGTGCCAGCAGCCCTGCCGGGACTAGCGGGAGTCATGAGCAGTTCTTC.